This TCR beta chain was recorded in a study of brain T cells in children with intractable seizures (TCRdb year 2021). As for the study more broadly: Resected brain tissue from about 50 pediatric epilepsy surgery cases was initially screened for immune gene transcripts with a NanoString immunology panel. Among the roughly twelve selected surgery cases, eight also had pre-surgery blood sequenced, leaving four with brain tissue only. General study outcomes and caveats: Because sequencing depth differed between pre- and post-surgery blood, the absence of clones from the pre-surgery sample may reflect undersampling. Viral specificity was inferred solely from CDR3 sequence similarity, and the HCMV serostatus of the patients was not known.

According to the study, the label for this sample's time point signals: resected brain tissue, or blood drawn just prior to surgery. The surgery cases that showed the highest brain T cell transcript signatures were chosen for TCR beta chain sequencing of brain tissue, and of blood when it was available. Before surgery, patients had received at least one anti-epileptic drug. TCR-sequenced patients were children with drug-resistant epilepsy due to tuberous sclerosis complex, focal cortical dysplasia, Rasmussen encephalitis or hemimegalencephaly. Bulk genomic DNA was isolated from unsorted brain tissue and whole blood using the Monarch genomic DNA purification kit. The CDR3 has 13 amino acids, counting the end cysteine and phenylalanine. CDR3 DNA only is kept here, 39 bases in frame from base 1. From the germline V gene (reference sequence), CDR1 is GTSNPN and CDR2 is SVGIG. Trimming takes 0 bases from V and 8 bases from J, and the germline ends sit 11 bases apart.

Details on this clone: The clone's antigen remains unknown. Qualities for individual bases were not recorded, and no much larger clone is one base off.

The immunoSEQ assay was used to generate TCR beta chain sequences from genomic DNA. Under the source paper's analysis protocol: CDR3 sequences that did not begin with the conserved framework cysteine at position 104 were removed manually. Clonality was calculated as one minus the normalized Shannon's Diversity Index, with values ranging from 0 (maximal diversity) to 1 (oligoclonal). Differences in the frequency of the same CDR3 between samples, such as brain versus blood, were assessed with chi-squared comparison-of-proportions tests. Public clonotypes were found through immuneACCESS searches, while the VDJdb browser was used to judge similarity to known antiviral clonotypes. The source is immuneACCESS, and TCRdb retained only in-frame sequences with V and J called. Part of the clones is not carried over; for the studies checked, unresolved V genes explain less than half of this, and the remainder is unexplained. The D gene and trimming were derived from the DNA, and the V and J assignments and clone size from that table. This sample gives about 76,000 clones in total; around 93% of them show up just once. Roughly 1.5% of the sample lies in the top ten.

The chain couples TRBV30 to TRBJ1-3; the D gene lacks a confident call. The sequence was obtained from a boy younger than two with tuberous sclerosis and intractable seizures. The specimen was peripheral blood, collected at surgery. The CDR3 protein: CAWSVELLHTIYF. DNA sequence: TGTGCCTGGAGTGTTGAACTTCTCCACACCATATATTTT.